Given below is one T cell receptor (beta chain) in context. Many counts were recorded for this clonotype. Its antigen has not been determined. No per-base quality is available; no much larger clone lies one base away. Library construction relied on 5' RACE. For sequencing, a NextSeq 500 was employed. The TCR library protocol attached unique molecular identifiers to individual cDNA molecules to correct for sequencing error and PCR bias. Sequencing covered both TCR alpha and beta chains, and within each sample the abundances of alpha and beta sequences were tightly co-correlated. In the source study's methods: Decombinator V4 was used to annotate TCR sequences for V gene, J gene and CDR3. Expanded TCRs were defined as changing significantly between any two time points under a Poisson model with p below 0.0001. Abundances of TCRs were expressed as counts per million after normalisation to the total number of TCRs sequenced in each sample. MAIT TCRs were defined by TRAV1-2 paired with TRAJ12, TRAJ20 or TRAJ33, and iNKT TCRs by TRAV10 paired with TRAJ18. VDJdb, accessed 1 November 2021, was searched for CMV, EBV and SARS-CoV-2 annotated TCRs, with TCRs annotated for multiple antigens excluded. TCRdb took the public reads, trimmed them with fastp at Q25, ran MiXCR for clone calling and kept in-frame beta chains. Here each entry gathers all rows of one CDR3 protein and keeps the most common genes and DNA. These V and J calls originate from TCRdb's pipeline instead of the authors' own analysis. For this sample there are tens of thousands of distinct CDR3 sequences; more than 13% appear just once. The ten most abundant clones make up roughly 3% of the sample.

The data stem from a study of early T cells in non-severe SARS-CoV-2 infection (dated by TCRdb to 2020 to 2023). For context, the study as a whole: Bulk RNA from unsorted whole blood was used for TCR sequencing, so alpha and beta chains could not be paired. Study-wide findings and limitations: VDJdb matching was skewed toward anti-spike CD8 responses and likely underestimated virus-specific expansions by missing private and CD4 specificities.

This was a case-control study nested in a cohort of healthcare workers in London, UK, who had nasopharyngeal swab PCR tests and blood samples taken every week. Healthcare workers were recruited between 23 and 31 March 2020, during the week of the UK lockdown, and were followed weekly for up to about 16 weeks. V and J are trimmed by 0 bases and 7 bases, and the gene matches miss 9 bases of the junction. Via the germline V gene, CDR1 is SGDLS and CDR2 YYNGEE. Reading from cysteine to phenylalanine, the CDR3 counts 16 amino acids. The DNA shown is the 48-base CDR3, in frame from base 1. The sequenced sample consisted of whole blood. This sequence uses TRBV9 and TRBJ2-1, and 8 junction bases match TRBD2. The TCR was taken from an adult who was a healthcare worker with PCR-confirmed SARS-CoV-2 infection or an uninfected control (not recorded which). The DNA sequence is as follows: TGTGCCAGCAGCGTAGCGGGAGGGCCTGAAGGAAATGAGCAGTTCTTC. It specifies CASSVAGGPEGNEQFF.